A selection of T cell receptor beta chains follows, all from one sample in a study of blood T cells in healthy people across ages. From the 5' RACE reads, TCRdb called clonotypes with MiXCR, one entry per CDR3 protein. Here the sample spans about 680,000 distinct CDR3 sequences, around 49% being singletons. The sample comprised blood. Source of these receptors: an older woman in good health. CDR3s include the opening cysteine and the closing phenylalanine or tryptophan. Fields, in order: clone size, J gene, V gene, D gene, CDR3 DNA, CDR3 protein. A D gene is named only where the DNA matches it firmly. Only part of the rows carry a size: once, few, many, or a class if the clone is expanded.

size: -
J: TRBJ1-4
V: TRBV28
D: -
DNA: TGTGCCAGCAGTCAGGAGGGGGGTGGTGAAAAACTGTTTTTT
CDR3: CASSQEGGGEKLFF

size: -
J: TRBJ2-3
V: TRBV9
D: -
DNA: TGTGCCAGCAGCGTAGGCCTCGGAGATACGCAGTATTTT
CDR3: CASSVGLGDTQYF

size: many
J: TRBJ1-1
V: TRBV5-6
D: -
DNA: TGTGCCAGCAGTTCGGCTTTTCAGGGAGCTTTCTTT
CDR3: CASSSAFQGAFF

size: few
J: TRBJ2-1
V: TRBV20-1
D: TRBD2
DNA: TGCAGTGCTTTAGCGGGAGGGGGTTACAATGAGCAGTTCTTC
CDR3: CSALAGGGYNEQFF

size: -
J: TRBJ2-7
V: TRBV7-9
D: -
DNA: TGTGCCAGCAGCTCTGACAGGGAGGGGTCCTACGAGCAGTACTTC
CDR3: CASSSDREGSYEQYF

size: -
J: TRBJ1-6
V: TRBV12-3/TRBV12-4
D: -
DNA: TGTGCCAGCAGTAGGGCCGGCTATAATTCACCCCTCCACTTT
CDR3: CASSRAGYNSPLHF

size: -
J: TRBJ2-7
V: TRBV6-5
D: TRBD2
DNA: TGTGCCAGCAGTCGGGGAGGGTGGGGGGACTACGAGCAGTACTTC
CDR3: CASSRGGWGDYEQYF

size: -
J: TRBJ2-1
V: TRBV12-3/TRBV12-4
D: TRBD1
DNA: TGTGCCAGCAGCCCAACCCCGGGACAGGGTTCCTACAATGAGCAGTTCTTC
CDR3: CASSPTPGQGSYNEQFF

size: -
J: TRBJ1-2
V: TRBV5-1
D: -
DNA: TGCGCCAGCAGCTTGTATTTCAGGTCGGAGTCCCTTGGCTATGGCTACACCTTC
CDR3: CASSLYFRSESLGYGYTF

size: -
J: TRBJ2-6
V: TRBV7-9
D: -
DNA: TGTGCCAGCAGCCGTTCAGGGACTGGGGCCAACGTCCTGACTTTC
CDR3: CASSRSGTGANVLTF

size: -
J: TRBJ1-5
V: TRBV7-2
D: TRBD1
DNA: TGTGCCAGCAGCGCACAGGGGGATCAGCCCCAGCATTTT
CDR3: CASSAQGDQPQHF

size: few
J: TRBJ2-7
V: TRBV9
D: TRBD1
DNA: TGTGCCAGCAGCGCAGGCCGGGGACAGATCTACGAGCAGTACTTC
CDR3: CASSAGRGQIYEQYF

size: -
J: TRBJ1-2
V: TRBV6-5
D: TRBD1
DNA: TGTGCCAGCAGTAACAGGGGACAGGGTTATGGCTACACCTTC
CDR3: CASSNRGQGYGYTF

size: -
J: TRBJ1-1
V: TRBV20-1
D: TRBD1
DNA: TGCAGTGCTTTCGGACAGGCCCAGAACACTGAAGCTTTCTTT
CDR3: CSAFGQAQNTEAFF

size: once
J: TRBJ2-7
V: TRBV3-1
D: TRBD2
DNA: TGTGTCAGCAGCCCGGGGAGGACTAGCGCGAGCTCCTACGAGCAGTACTTC
CDR3: CVSSPGRTSASSYEQYF

size: -
J: TRBJ2-1
V: TRBV7-9
D: -
DNA: TGTGCCAGCAGCTTAGTTTTGCGTGGCAGAAATGAGCAGTTCTTC
CDR3: CASSLVLRGRNEQFF

size: -
J: TRBJ2-7
V: TRBV5-1
D: TRBD1
DNA: TGCGCCAGCAATCCCCTGGGACAGGGTTCCTACGAGCAGTACTTC
CDR3: CASNPLGQGSYEQYF

size: -
J: TRBJ2-7
V: TRBV7-3
D: -
DNA: TGTGCCAGCAGCCTATCGCACGCCTACGAGCAGTACTTC
CDR3: CASSLSHAYEQYF

size: -
J: TRBJ1-2
V: TRBV4-2
D: -
DNA: TGTGCCAGCAGCCAAGAGTTAGGGTATGGCTACACCTTC
CDR3: CASSQELGYGYTF

size: -
J: TRBJ2-1
V: TRBV18
D: -
DNA: TGTGCCAGCTCACCTCAGGGTGGAAATGAGCAGTTCTTC
CDR3: CASSPQGGNEQFF

size: once
J: TRBJ2-5
V: TRBV5-1
D: TRBD1
DNA: TGCGCCAGCAGCTTGACTATAGGGACAGGGGAACGGGAGCAGTACTTC
CDR3: CASSLTIGTGEREQYF

size: -
J: TRBJ2-7
V: TRBV2
D: TRBD1
DNA: TGTGCCAGCAGTGTAATTAGGGGGCTCGACGAGCAGTACTTC
CDR3: CASSVIRGLDEQYF

size: -
J: TRBJ2-7
V: TRBV12-3/TRBV12-4
D: -
DNA: TGTGCCAGCAGTTTATACGGGGGCGTGGTCAGCTACGAGCAGTACTTC
CDR3: CASSLYGGVVSYEQYF

size: -
J: TRBJ2-1
V: TRBV20-1
D: TRBD2
DNA: TGCAGTGCTAAACAACTAGCGGGGGGGGACAATGAGCAGTTCTTC
CDR3: CSAKQLAGGDNEQFF

size: few
J: TRBJ2-5
V: TRBV5-6
D: TRBD1
DNA: TGTGCCAGCAGCTTGCTTAGATACCGGGACAGCCAAGAGACCCAGTACTTC
CDR3: CASSLLRYRDSQETQYF

size: few
J: TRBJ1-6
V: TRBV5-1
D: -
DNA: TGCGCCAGCAGCTTGGATGGCTCCTATAATTCACCCCTCCACTTT
CDR3: CASSLDGSYNSPLHF

size: -
J: TRBJ2-5
V: TRBV3-1
D: TRBD1
DNA: TGTGCCAGCAGCCAAGAATTAGGGAGCAGGGGGCGAGAGACCCAGTACTTC
CDR3: CASSQELGSRGRETQYF